Presented here are 27 T cell receptor beta chains from one specimen sequenced in a study of T cells in Graves' hyperthyroidism and ophthalmopathy (dated by TCRdb to about 2019). The library was obtained by multiplex PCR. The sequencing machine was an Illumina HiSeq 2000. The TCR beta CDR3 regions were amplified from RNA transcripts. The first round of RT-PCR for the TCR CDR3 was performed with the HTBI primer set and the Qiagen OneStep RT-PCR kit. TCRdb reran the public reads through fastp at Q25 and MiXCR, keeping productive beta chains. One record per CDR3 amino acid sequence lists the most common genes and DNA. In all, the sample holds a few hundred thousand distinct CDR3 sequences, and approximately 15% of those were seen once. 30% to 40% of the sample lies in the top ten. Sequencing used blood. Receptors originate from a woman in her thirties or forties with Graves' ophthalmopathy.

In this sample, this clonotype turned up many times. J is TRBJ1-2 and V is TRBV28; D not certain. CDR3 length: 16 amino acids. Per germline, CDR1 MDHEN and CDR2 SYDVKM. V gave up 4 bases and J gave up 2 bases, with 17 bases separating them. CDR3 coding DNA: TGTGCCAGCAGTTCCCCAAGCCGAGGGTTCAACTATGGCTACACCTTC. As protein: CASSSPSRGFNYGYTF.

Ten or more counts support this clonotype. The J gene is TRBJ2-2, the V gene TRBV7-8, with D perhaps TRBD2 (6 bases). Germline CDR1 reads SGHVS; CDR2 reads FQNEAQ. V lost 11 bases, J lost 7 bases, and 26 bases lay in between. The CDR3 has 16 amino acids. The DNA for the CDR3 is TGTGCCTCCCTCAGCCGGCCCGGGAGTTTGGGCGGGGAGCTGTTTTTT. Amino acid sequence: CASLSRPGSLGGELFF.

This clonotype has ten or more counts. This rearrangement joins TRBV27 to TRBJ1-6, with D tentatively TRBD1 (5 bases). Trimming pared 3 bases from V and 4 bases from J, leaving 7 bases between. The CDR3 totals 14 residues. Germline V gives CDR1 MNHEY, CDR2 SMNVEV (reference sequence). The CDR3 DNA follows: TGTGCCAGCAGTTTTCAGGGTTATAATTCACCCCTCCACTTT. Its protein is CASSFQGYNSPLHF.

This clonotype has ten or more counts. The rearrangement joins TRBV6-1 to TRBJ1-3; perhaps TRBD1 as D (5 bases). Germline V CDR1 and CDR2: MNHNS, SASEGT. The V end lost 4 bases, the J end lost 4 bases, and 11 bases lay between the germline ends. The CDR3 is made up of 14 amino acids. In DNA form, the CDR3 reads TGTGCCAGCAGTGCCCAGGGTACCGGAAACACCATATATTTT. Protein sequence: CASSAQGTGNTIYF.

The chain couples TRBV4-1 to TRBJ1-2; D is unresolved. The CDR3 consists of 17 residues. V was shortened by 0 bases and J by 5 bases, with 19 bases between the two germline ends. CDR1 and CDR2 from the germline V gene are MGHRA and YSYEKL. The CDR3 DNA sequence: TGCGCCAGCAGCCAAGAATTCCGTACAACGGTACGGTATGGCTACACCTTC. It is translated as CASSQEFRTTVRYGYTF.

The genes are TRBV7-2 and TRBJ1-4, with D possibly being TRBD1 (6 bases). The V gene lost 6 bases and the J gene lost 0 bases, with 14 bases spanning the gap. This CDR3 comprises 16 residues. Germline V lookup: CDR1 SGHTA, CDR2 FQGNSA. In DNA, the CDR3 is TGTGCCAGCAGTTTGGCGGGGGGCGCAACTAATGAAAAACTGTTTTTT. Its translation: CASSLAGGATNEKLFF.

This clonotype has more than one count but fewer than ten. The CDR3 region has the DNA TGCAGTGCTAGAGGGTCTGGCCATCAGCCCCAGCATTTT. It is translated as CSARGSGHQPQHF. This chain connects TRBV20-1 to TRBJ1-5, with no clear D. The CDR3 runs 13 residues. CDR1 is DFQATT, CDR2 SNEGSKA, per germline (reference sequence). Trimming removed 1 base from V and 5 bases from J, with 9 bases in between.

As for this clonotype: A much bigger clone sits one base away, suggesting this may be a read error. This CDR3 is missing its conserved last phenylalanine or tryptophan, likely due to a read error. This chain uses TRBV20-1 with TRBJ2-5; D may be TRBD1 (6 bases). Germline loops: CDR1 DFQATT, CDR2 SNEGSKA (reference sequence). V lost 4 bases and J 4 bases, leaving 10 bases between the germline ends. CDR3 length: 12 amino acids. This CDR3 reads CSATGERETQYL. CDR3 bases: TGCAGTGCTACAGGGGAGCGAGAGACCCAGTACCTC.

The V gene is TRBV2, the J gene TRBJ2-3; no clear D gene. Trimming pared 6 bases from V and 0 bases from J, leaving 13 bases between. There are 15 residues in the CDR3. Germline V CDR1 and CDR2: SNHLY, FYNNEI. The CDR3 DNA sequence: TGTGCCAGCAGCTTATTCGCCCACAGCACAGATACGCAGTATTTT. Protein sequence: CASSLFAHSTDTQYF.

This clonotype was seen ten or more times. The gene calls are TRBV6-1 and TRBJ1-2, with a weak D call TRBD1 (5 bases). Trimming cost V 6 bases and J 8 bases, with 16 bases left between them. The CDR3 loop spans 13 amino acids. Germline CDR1 MNHNS, CDR2 SASEGT. CDR3 in amino acids: CASRTSGLGGYTF. In DNA, the CDR3 is TGTGCCAGCAGGACCTCAGGGTTGGGAGGCTACACCTTC.

This clonotype turned up a few times. The chain joins TRBV4-1 to TRBJ1-2; D possibly corresponds to TRBD1 (6 bases). This CDR3 has 16 residues. V was shortened by 3 bases and J by 5 bases, with 19 bases between the two germline ends. Germline V gene lookup returns CDR1 MGHRA and CDR2 YSYEKL. For the CDR3, the DNA is TGCGCCAGCAGCCATCCCCCGGGACAAAGTTCTTATGGCTACACCTTC. This encodes CASSHPPGQSSYGYTF.

V gene TRBV20-1 combines with J gene TRBJ2-7; TRBD1 aligns across 7 bases. Trimming at V came to 5 bases and at J to 0 bases, leaving 7 bases not matched to a gene. The CDR3 has 14 residues. CDR1 and CDR2 from the germline V gene are DFQATT and SNEGSKA (reference sequence). The CDR3 reads CSALDRAISYEQYF. DNA of the CDR3: TGCAGTGCTTTAGACAGGGCCATCTCCTACGAGCAGTACTTC.

This clonotype was observed a handful of times. The V gene is TRBV3-1, the J gene TRBJ1-5; tentative D call: TRBD1 (5 bases). V gave up 4 bases and J gave up 5 bases, with 12 bases separating them. The CDR3 is 14 amino acids. Germline V CDR1 and CDR2: LGHDT, YNNKEL (reference sequence). Here the CDR3 DNA reads TGTGCCAGCAGCCCCCGACAGCAGTATCAGCCCCAGCATTTT. Amino acid sequence: CASSPRQQYQPQHF.

This clonotype was picked up many times. CDR3 sequence: CSAGGDGPSGANVLTF. CDR3 nucleotides: TGCAGTGCTGGGGGGGACGGACCGTCTGGGGCCAACGTCCTGACTTTC. V is TRBV20-1 and J is TRBJ2-6; 7 bases are a match to TRBD2. V shed 5 bases and J 1 base; nucleotides not matched to a gene: 8. CDR3 length: 16 residues. Germline CDR1 and CDR2: DFQATT and SNEGSKA (reference sequence).

This clonotype was seen ten or more times. The chain is built from TRBV28 and TRBJ2-7; 8 positions match TRBD1. The V and J ends lost 4 bases and 1 base, in that order; junction bases with no gene match: 9. Germline CDR1 MDHEN, CDR2 SYDVKM. This CDR3 contains 16 residues. CDR3 region: CASSSPTGVKSYEQYF. The DNA of the CDR3 is TGTGCCAGCAGTTCACCGACAGGGGTAAAATCCTACGAGCAGTACTTC.

Turning to this clonotype: One end of the junction does not line up with germline, which may come from a read error. The chain carries TRBV6-1 and TRBJ1-2; the D is unclear. CDR1 and CDR2 from the germline V gene are MNHNS and SASEGT. CDR3 length: 13 amino acids. The CDR3 DNA follows: TGCGCCAGCAGCCAACGGACGGACTATGGCTACACCTTC. This translates into CASSQRTDYGYTF.

Many counts were recorded for this clonotype. The chain carries TRBV6-1 and TRBJ1-1, with D perhaps matching TRBD1 (6 bases). Trimming stripped 2 bases from V and 5 bases from J, with 9 bases between. The CDR3 runs to 13 residues. CDR1 is MNHNS, CDR2 SASEGT, per germline. The CDR3 nucleotides read TGTGCCAGCAGTGAATGGGGGCCAACTGAAGCTTTCTTT. Amino acid sequence: CASSEWGPTEAFF.

The table lists this clonotype with many counts. The V and J genes are TRBV6-1 and TRBJ1-2; 8 bases line up with TRBD1. The CDR3 runs to 15 residues. J lost 1 base, V lost 2 bases, and 3 bases had no gene match. In germline, CDR1 is MNHNS, CDR2 SASEGT. CDR3 DNA sequence: TGTGCCAGCAGTGAATTGGACAGGGATAACTATGGCTACACCTTC. It yields the protein CASSELDRDNYGYTF.

This clonotype was observed many times. The V call is TRBV3-1, the J call TRBJ2-3; no clear D. Between the trimmed V and J ends, which lost 0 bases and 5 bases, there was a span of 12 bases. The CDR3 is 15 amino acids. CDR1 and CDR2 from the germline V gene are LGHDT and YNNKEL (reference sequence). This chain's CDR3 is CASSQDTWSGDTQYF. The CDR3 DNA reads TGTGCCAGCAGCCAAGACACGTGGTCAGGAGATACGCAGTATTTT.

This clonotype was seen repeatedly, ten times or more. The chain links TRBV19 to TRBJ2-1, with TRBD1 as a possible D gene (5 bases). The CDR3 is 13 residues long. In germline, CDR1 is LNHDA, CDR2 SQIVND (reference sequence). Trimming cost V 5 bases and J 7 bases, with 12 bases left between them. CDR3 DNA: TGTGCCAGTAGTGAGTCCAGGGTGAATGAGCAGTTCTTC. It translates to CASSESRVNEQFF.

This clonotype showed up many times. The rearrangement joins TRBV20-1 to TRBJ1-4, with a tentative D call TRBD1 (5 bases). Germline CDR1 and CDR2: DFQATT and SNEGSKA (reference sequence). Trimming shortened V by 4 bases and J by 7 bases, and 13 bases separated the two germline ends. The CDR3 spans 13 residues. The CDR3 spells CSATPRGVEKLFF. For the CDR3, the DNA is TGCAGTGCTACCCCTAGGGGCGTTGAAAAACTGTTTTTT.

In its sample, this clonotype was seen many times. J is TRBJ1-2 and V is TRBV20-1, with D unresolved. The CDR3 totals 15 residues. The germline V and J ends were trimmed by 2 bases and 0 bases, with 13 bases remaining between them. Germline lookup yields CDR1 DFQATT and CDR2 SNEGSKA (reference sequence). The CDR3 loop reads CSARLEVAANYGYTF. For the CDR3, the DNA is TGCAGTGCTAGACTAGAGGTGGCAGCTAACTATGGCTACACCTTC.

This clonotype was observed at least ten times. The rearrangement uses TRBV27 and TRBJ2-7, with 8 nucleotides matching TRBD2. CDR1 is MNHEY, CDR2 SMNVEV, per germline (reference sequence). V was clipped by 5 bases and J by 7 bases; unmatched bases: 13. This CDR3 is 15 amino acids long. The CDR3 spells CASSPTGLVSGEQYF. The CDR3 DNA follows: TGTGCCAGCAGTCCAACGGGACTAGTATCGGGGGAGCAGTACTTC.

The rearrangement links TRBV28 to TRBJ2-5, with D tentatively TRBD1 or TRBD2 (5 bases each). CDR1 is MDHEN and CDR2 is SYDVKM in the germline V gene. V was pared by 4 bases and J by 13 bases, with 19 bases between. The CDR3 runs to 13 residues. The CDR3, as DNA: TGTGCCAGCAGTTCACCGGGACCTGCACGCTCGTACTTC. Its translation is CASSSPGPARSYF.

This clonotype occurred many times. V usage is TRBV19 and J usage is TRBJ1-1; 7 bases align to TRBD1. Losses at the gene ends were 10 bases for V and 3 bases for J; bases not matched to a gene: 17. This CDR3 spans 16 amino acids. Germline loops: CDR1 LNHDA, CDR2 SQIVND (reference sequence). DNA for the CDR3: TGTGCCACCAAACCCCTAGGGGGCGCGAGGGACACTGAAGCTTTCTTT. This codes for CATKPLGGARDTEAFF.

The CDR3 is CASSATGASNQPQHF. CDR3 in DNA: TGTGCCAGCAGTGCCACGGGTGCGAGCAATCAGCCCCAGCATTTT. The V gene is TRBV3-1, the J gene TRBJ1-5; D unresolved. The germline V gene has CDR1 LGHDT and CDR2 YNNKEL (reference sequence). V dropped 6 bases and J dropped 1 base, with 13 bases sitting between them. This CDR3 contains 15 residues.

This clonotype showed up just once. The J gene is TRBJ1-6, the V gene TRBV20-1, with TRBD1 matching over 7 bases. CDR3 length equals 14 residues. Germline V lookup: CDR1 DFQATT, CDR2 SNEGSKA (reference sequence). V shed 2 bases and J 7 bases; nucleotides not matched to a gene: 5. CDR3 protein: CSARSGTENSPLHF. The CDR3 DNA sequence: TGCAGTGCTAGATCCGGGACAGAAAATTCACCCCTCCACTTT.